This T cell receptor beta chain was identified in a study of cytomegalovirus exposure and HLA in healthy donors. Regarding the study as a whole: Earlier analysis looked at TCR beta V segments, and most were productive about 87% or about 30% of the time.

CDR1 PRHDT and CDR2 FYEKMQ come from the germline V gene (reference sequence). CDR3 size: 16 residues. V was clipped by 1 base and J by 0 bases, with 10 bases between them. Healthy people donating bone marrow made up the donors. The PCR made use of 60 Vbeta and 13 Jbeta primers. TCRdb keeps only in-frame clones here, not all; method: immunoSEQ multiplex PCR. The data hold 160,000 or so clones, with less than 80% observed a single time. The sample holds a few counts of this clone. Antigen specificity is unknown. Sequencing was done on a sample of PBMCs. This sequence was found in a man aged 35 to 55 in good health and CMV-seronegative. V gene TRBV13 combines with J gene TRBJ2-1; D possibly corresponds to TRBD2 (6 bases). CDR3 DNA sequence: TGTGCCAGCAGCTTAGACGGGGGAGCCTCCTACAATGAGCAGTTCTTC. This translates into CASSLDGGASYNEQFF.